The rows below give T cell receptor beta chains drawn from one sample of a study of vaccination and CD4 T cells after COVID-19. These receptors' antigens are unknown. TCRdb recomputed calls from the PCR reads with MiXCR, one row per CDR3 protein. The sample has about 17,000 distinct CDR3 sequences, roughly 51% seen once. The sample comprised CD4+ T cells from blood, cultured in vitro. These receptors were collected from a human donor who had recovered from COVID-19. The CDR3 runs from the conserved cysteine through the conserved F or W.

v_call,j_call,cdr3_aa
TRBV19,TRBJ2-1,CVSKLLRVERSYNEQFF
TRBV6-1,TRBJ1-2,CASSIWGGYDGYTF
TRBV5-6,TRBJ2-7,CASSFVSATDWSYEQYF
TRBV7-9,TRBJ2-2,CASSLALAGDIGELFF
TRBV7-3,TRBJ1-1,CASSLDGLEAFF
TRBV19,TRBJ2-7,CASSIRVGEQYF
TRBV19,TRBJ2-2,CASSINRGDTGELFF
TRBV10-3,TRBJ2-1,CAISDSSRISNEQFF
TRBV20-1,TRBJ2-1,CSARDFKEGSYNEQFF
TRBV11-2,TRBJ1-6,CASSPQQRRDSPLHF
TRBV7-2,TRBJ1-5,CASSPWINSNQPQHF
TRBV7-9,TRBJ2-2,CASSFGPGELFF
TRBV12-3/TRBV12-4,TRBJ2-3,CASSSSGGGPDTQYF
TRBV11-3,TRBJ1-6,CASSPDRERRSYNSPLHF
TRBV19,TRBJ1-2,CASTAGTGVNYGYTF
TRBV19,TRBJ1-5,CATSQTYSNQPQHF
TRBV15,TRBJ1-3,CATSRDQMSGNTIYF
TRBV20-1,TRBJ1-2,CSARGVDSGGYTF
TRBV7-9,TRBJ2-7,CASSLGFGTAQYEQYF
TRBV11-2,TRBJ2-7,CASSSLAGRSYEQYF
TRBV5-1,TRBJ2-3,CASRGLAAVADTQYF
TRBV12-5,TRBJ1-1,CASGWGVMNTEAFF
TRBV6-1,TRBJ2-5,CASTDGGTIQETQYF
TRBV19,TRBJ1-2,CASSIIGYGYTF
TRBV7-2,TRBJ1-2,CASSLPKDGANYGYTF
TRBV15,TRBJ1-3,CATSRDRPGGGGKDTIYF
TRBV7-9,TRBJ2-5,CASSFLQLAGETQYF
TRBV19,TRBJ2-1,CASSILVGGGSYNEQFF
TRBV20-1,TRBJ2-1,CSAAGLAGSNEQFF